The sequence of this T cell receptor (beta chain) was determined in a study of cytomegalovirus exposure and HLA in healthy donors. This CDR3 region has 15 residues. Germline V CDR1 and CDR2: ENHRY, SYGVKD. V lost 2 bases and J 0 bases, leaving 8 bases between the germline ends. The validation cohort, a group of around 130 subjects, included the donors and was separate from the roughly 620-subject first cohort. Produced via immunoSEQ multiplex PCR; TCRdb's table is partial and in-frame only. The table has more than 300,000 clones, around 86% seen once. The chain has TRBV10-3 and TRBJ2-1; D possibly corresponds to TRBD2 (6 bases). The sample taken for sequencing was PBMCs. This clonotype originated in a woman younger than 35 in good health and CMV-seronegative. DNA for the CDR3: TGTGCCATCAGTGAGCGGGGGAGCTCCTACAATGAGCAGTTCTTC. Its translation is CAISERGSSYNEQFF.